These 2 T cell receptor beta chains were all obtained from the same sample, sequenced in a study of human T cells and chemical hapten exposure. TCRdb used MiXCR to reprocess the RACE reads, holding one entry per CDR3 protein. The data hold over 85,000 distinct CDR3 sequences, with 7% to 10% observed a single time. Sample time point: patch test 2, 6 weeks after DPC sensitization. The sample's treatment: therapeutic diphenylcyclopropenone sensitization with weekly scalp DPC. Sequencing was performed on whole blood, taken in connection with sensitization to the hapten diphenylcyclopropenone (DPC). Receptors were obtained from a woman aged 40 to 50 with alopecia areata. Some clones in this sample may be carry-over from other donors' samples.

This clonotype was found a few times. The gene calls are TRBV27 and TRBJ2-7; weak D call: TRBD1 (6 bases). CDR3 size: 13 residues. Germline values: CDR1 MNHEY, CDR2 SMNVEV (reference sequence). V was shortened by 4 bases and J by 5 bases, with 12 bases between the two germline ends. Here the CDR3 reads CASSSTGHDEQYF. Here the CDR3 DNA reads TGTGCCAGCAGTTCCACAGGGCACGACGAGCAGTACTTC.

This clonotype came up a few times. For the CDR3, the DNA is TGTGCCAGCAGTCAAGACAGGGTGGTATCCCAAGAGACCCAGTACTTC. Protein product: CASSQDRVVSQETQYF. The gene calls are TRBV28 and TRBJ2-5; 7 bases line up with TRBD1. In germline, CDR1 is MDHEN, CDR2 SYDVKM. The length of the CDR3 is 16 residues. The V gene end was trimmed by 5 bases and the J gene end by 1 base; junction bases not matched to a gene: 10.